This T cell receptor (beta chain) comes out of a study of cytomegalovirus exposure and HLA in healthy donors. 13 Jbeta primers and 60 Vbeta primers were used for the PCR. Clones were sequenced by immunoSEQ multiplex PCR, and TCRdb holds only the in-frame ones, with some missing. Of 100,000 to 150,000 clones in the sample, over 6.5% were seen once. CDR1 is MDHEN, CDR2 SYDVKM, per germline. V was trimmed by 3 bases and J by 7 bases, leaving 9 bases between them. The CDR3 runs to 12 residues. V usage is TRBV28 and J usage is TRBJ1-2; no firm D call. The sample consisted of PBMCs. The TCR sequence derives from a woman between 35 and 50 years old in good health and CMV-seropositive. The CDR3 nucleotides read TGTGCCAGCAGTTTTGCGGGGTCTGGCTACACCTTC. Protein: CASSFAGSGYTF.